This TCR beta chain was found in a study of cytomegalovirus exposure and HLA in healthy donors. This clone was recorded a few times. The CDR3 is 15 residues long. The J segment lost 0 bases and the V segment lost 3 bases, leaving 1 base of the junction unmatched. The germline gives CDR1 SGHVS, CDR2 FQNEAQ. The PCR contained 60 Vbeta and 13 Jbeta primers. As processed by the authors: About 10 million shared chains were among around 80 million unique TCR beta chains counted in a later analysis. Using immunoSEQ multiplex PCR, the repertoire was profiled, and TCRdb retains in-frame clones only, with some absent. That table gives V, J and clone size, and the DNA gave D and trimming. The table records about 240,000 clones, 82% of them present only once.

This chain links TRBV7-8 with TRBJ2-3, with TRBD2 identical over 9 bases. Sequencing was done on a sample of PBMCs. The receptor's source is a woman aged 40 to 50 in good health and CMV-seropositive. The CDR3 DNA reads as TGTGCCAGCAGCTTTACTAGCGGGAGCACAGATACGCAGTATTTT. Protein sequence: CASSFTSGSTDTQYF. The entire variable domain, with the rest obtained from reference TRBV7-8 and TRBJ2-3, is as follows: GAGVSQSPRYKVAKRGQDVALRCDPISGHVSLFWYQQALGQGPEFLTYFQNEAQLDKSGLPSDRFFAERPEGSVSTLKIQRTQQEDSAVYLCASSFTSGSTDTQYFGPGTRLTVL.